This T cell receptor (beta chain) was recovered during a study of T cells after yellow fever vaccination. One entry per CDR3 protein results from TCRdb running MiXCR on the 5' RACE reads. The data contain about 240,000 distinct CDR3 sequences, more than 3.5% of them singletons. The germline V gene has CDR1 SGHTA and CDR2 FQGNSA. Trimming cost V 1 base and J 4 bases, with 13 bases left between them. The CDR3 sequence is 15 residues long. This clonotype was picked up many times. The sequencing used PBMCs, collected 15 days after the yellow fever booster vaccination. The chain links TRBV7-2 to TRBJ1-2; D might be TRBD1 (6 bases). The TCR comes from a man aged 18-30 years who received the YFV17D yellow fever vaccine. CDR3: CASSLDAGAGYGYTF. CDR3 in DNA: TGTGCCAGCAGCTTAGATGCGGGGGCGGGCTATGGCTACACCTTC.